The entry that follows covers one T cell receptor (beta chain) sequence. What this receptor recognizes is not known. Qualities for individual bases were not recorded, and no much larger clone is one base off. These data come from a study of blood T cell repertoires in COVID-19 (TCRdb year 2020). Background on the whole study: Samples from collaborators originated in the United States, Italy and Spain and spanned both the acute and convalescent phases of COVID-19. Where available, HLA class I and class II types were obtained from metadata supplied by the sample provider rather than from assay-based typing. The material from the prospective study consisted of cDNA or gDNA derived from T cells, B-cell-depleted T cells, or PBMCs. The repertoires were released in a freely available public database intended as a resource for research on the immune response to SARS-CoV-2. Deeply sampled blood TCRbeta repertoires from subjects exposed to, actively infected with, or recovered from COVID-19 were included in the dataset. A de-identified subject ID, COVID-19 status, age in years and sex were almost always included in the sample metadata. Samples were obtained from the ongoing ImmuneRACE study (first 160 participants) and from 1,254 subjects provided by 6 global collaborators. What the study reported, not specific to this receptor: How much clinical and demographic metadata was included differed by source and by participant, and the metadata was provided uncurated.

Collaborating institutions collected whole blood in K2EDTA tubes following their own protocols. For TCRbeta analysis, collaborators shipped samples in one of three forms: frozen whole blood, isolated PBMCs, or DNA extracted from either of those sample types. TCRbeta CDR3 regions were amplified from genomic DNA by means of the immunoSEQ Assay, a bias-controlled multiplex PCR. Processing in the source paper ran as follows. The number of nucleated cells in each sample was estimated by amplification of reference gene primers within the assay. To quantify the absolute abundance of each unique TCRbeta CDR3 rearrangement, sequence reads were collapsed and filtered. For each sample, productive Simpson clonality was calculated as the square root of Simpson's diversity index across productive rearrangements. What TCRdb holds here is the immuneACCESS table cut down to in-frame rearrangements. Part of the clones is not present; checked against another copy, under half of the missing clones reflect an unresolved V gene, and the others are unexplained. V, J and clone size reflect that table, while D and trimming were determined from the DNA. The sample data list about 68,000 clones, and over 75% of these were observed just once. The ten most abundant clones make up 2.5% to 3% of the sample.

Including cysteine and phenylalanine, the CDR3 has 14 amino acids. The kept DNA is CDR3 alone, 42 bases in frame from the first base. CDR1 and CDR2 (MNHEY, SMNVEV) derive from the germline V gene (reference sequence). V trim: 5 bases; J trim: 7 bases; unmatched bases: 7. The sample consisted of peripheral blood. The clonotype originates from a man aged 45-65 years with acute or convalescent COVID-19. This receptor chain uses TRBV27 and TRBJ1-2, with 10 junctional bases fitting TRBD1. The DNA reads TGTGCCAGCAGTCAGACAGGGGGCTGGTTTGGCTACACCTTC. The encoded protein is CASSQTGGWFGYTF.